The clone carrying this TCR beta chain has a single count. The sample comes from a study of cytomegalovirus exposure and HLA in healthy donors. The PCR made use of 60 Vbeta and 13 Jbeta primers. Profiled with immunoSEQ multiplex PCR; TCRdb holds only in-frame clones, not every one. The repertoire holds 30,000 to 35,000 clones, with 80% as singletons. Source material: PBMCs. The sequence was obtained from a male donor in good health and CMV-seronegative.

The CDR3 region has the DNA TGCAGTGCAACCGACAGGGCTGGCTACACCTTC. This codes for CSATDRAGYTF. V gene TRBV20-1 combines with J gene TRBJ1-2; 7 bases are shared with TRBD1. The V gene's germline CDR1 is DFQATT and CDR2 SNEGSKA (reference sequence). Unmatched junction bases numbered 5, after V lost 6 bases and J lost 7 bases. The CDR3 runs 11 residues.